The 23 T cell receptor beta chains reported below all come from one sample, sequenced in a study of blood T cells in healthy people across ages. With a J-beta primer mix and a sample-barcoded 5' primer, a second PCR ran roughly 7 to 11 cycles. TCRdb fed the 5' RACE reads into MiXCR, producing one record per CDR3 protein. The sample lists about 1.4 million distinct CDR3 sequences, 59% seen once, with 5% to 7% in the top ten. The sample comprised blood. These receptors came from a man younger than 30 in good health.

This clonotype was seen ten or more times. The chain is built from TRBV4-2 and TRBJ2-5; D remains unclear. Germline V lookup: CDR1 LGHNA, CDR2 YNFKEQ. This CDR3 has 15 residues. V dropped 0 bases and J dropped 2 bases, with 10 bases sitting between them. Written as DNA, the CDR3 is TGTGCCAGCAGCCAAGATAGGGAAGGGCAAGAGACCCAGTACTTC. This gives the protein CASSQDREGQETQYF.

J is TRBJ1-6 and V is TRBV6-5; 8 bases agree with TRBD1. With 2 bases clipped from V and 10 bases from J, the junction kept 7 bases outside the gene matches. The CDR3 spans 15 residues. Germline CDR1 and CDR2: MNHEY and SVGAGI. As DNA, the CDR3 is TGTGCCAGCAGTTACCAGACAGGGGTTGGATCACCCCTCCACTTT. This sequence encodes CASSYQTGVGSPLHF.

This clonotype was seen only once. The rearrangement uses TRBV6-5 and TRBJ2-4; 7 bases agree with TRBD1. The end of the DNA fits TRBJ2-7 better, so the J call may be wrong. The CDR3 is 16 residues long. The germline CDR1 and CDR2 sequences are MNHEY and SVGAGI. DNA for the CDR3: TGTGCCAGCAGGGCCTTACGGGACAGCCGAGCCTACGAGCAGTACTTC. It is translated as CASRALRDSRAYEQYF.

This chain links TRBV20-1 with TRBJ2-3; D possibly corresponds to TRBD1 (6 bases). The CDR3 covers 14 residues. Trimming stripped 6 bases from V and 2 bases from J, with 15 bases between. Germline V gene sequence: CDR1 DFQATT, CDR2 SNEGSKA (reference sequence). The CDR3 region is CSARQQGPTDTQYF. CDR3 DNA sequence: TGCAGTGCCCGCCAGCAGGGGCCCACAGATACGCAGTATTTT.

This clonotype has only a few counts. The rearrangement links TRBV5-1 to TRBJ2-1, with D tentatively TRBD2 (5 bases). With 1 base removed from V and 6 bases from J, the gap between germline ends came to 11 bases. There are 14 residues in the CDR3. CDR1 and CDR2 from the germline V gene are SGHRS and YFSETQ. CDR3 in DNA: TGCGCCAGCAGCTTGTTGGTTGAGGGCAATGAGCAGTTCTTC. Translating it yields CASSLLVEGNEQFF.

The rearrangement joins TRBV7-9 to TRBJ1-3; maybe TRBD1 (5 bases). V gave up 5 bases and J gave up 0 bases, with 8 bases separating them. The CDR3 sequence is 14 residues long. Germline V gives CDR1 SEHNR, CDR2 FQNEAQ (reference sequence). The CDR3 coding sequence is TGTGCCAGCAGCGGGGGATCCTCTGGAAACACCATATATTTT. Protein sequence: CASSGGSSGNTIYF.

This clonotype has a handful of counts. For the CDR3, the DNA is TGCGCCAGCAGCCAAGTTCAGATTCCCCTCGGGACAACTAGCACAGATACGCAGTATTTT. It specifies CASSQVQIPLGTTSTDTQYF. The chain uses TRBV4-3 and TRBJ2-3; D is perhaps TRBD1 (6 bases). This CDR3 is built from 20 residues. Trimming stripped 1 base from V and 0 bases from J, with 23 bases between. Germline lookup yields CDR1 LGHNA and CDR2 YSLEER.

This chain links TRBV3-1 with TRBJ1-4; weak D call: TRBD1 (5 bases). Germline V gene sequence: CDR1 LGHDT, CDR2 YNNKEL (reference sequence). Trimming removed 4 bases at V and 8 bases at J, with 20 bases between. The CDR3 spans 16 residues. The CDR3 DNA follows: TGTGCCAGCAGCCGACCGACTAGGGACTCAAAGGAAAAACTGTTTTTT. It specifies CASSRPTRDSKEKLFF.

This clonotype appeared a single time. This chain connects TRBV3-1 to TRBJ2-3; D is unclear. Germline-derived CDR1 and CDR2 are LGHDT and YNNKEL (reference sequence). The V and J ends lost 1 base and 2 bases respectively, with 10 bases between them. CDR3 size: 15 residues. CDR3 in amino acids: CASSQVGLPTDTQYF. The CDR3, as DNA: TGTGCCAGCAGCCAAGTTGGCCTCCCCACAGATACGCAGTATTTT.

The sample holds a few counts of this clonotype. The gene calls are TRBV12-3 or TRBV12-4 and TRBJ2-4, with D possibly TRBD2 on 6 matching bases. Trimming took off 5 bases at V and 0 bases at J, with 20 bases between the two ends. The CDR3 sequence is 18 residues long. CDR3 protein: CASSLHSGLLVAKNIQYF. CDR3 DNA: TGTGCCAGCAGTCTACACTCGGGACTCCTGGTAGCCAAAAACATTCAGTACTTC.

This chain uses TRBV3-1 with TRBJ1-2; the D is unclear. V shed 0 bases and J shed 8 bases, with 10 bases lying between them. Germline CDR1 is LGHDT and CDR2 is YNNKEL (reference sequence). The CDR3 loop spans 13 amino acids. The CDR3 bases are TGTGCCAGCAGCCAAGAAGGAGCGGAGGGCTACACCTTC. This sequence encodes CASSQEGAEGYTF. The whole variable domain, remainder taken from reference TRBV3-1 and TRBJ1-2, is DTAVSQTPKYLVTQMGNDKSIKCEQNLGHDTMYWYKQDSKKFLKIMFSYNNKELIINETVPNRFSPKSPDKAHLNLHINSLELGDSAVYFCASSQEGAEGYTFGSGTRLTVV.

The chain joins TRBV5-1 to TRBJ1-2; 7 bases are shared with TRBD1. After removal of 0 bases from V and 2 bases from J, the junction contained 4 bases not matched to a gene. Germline V gives CDR1 SGHRS, CDR2 YFSETQ. This CDR3 is built from 15 residues. The DNA of the CDR3 is TGCGCCAGCAGCTTGGTAGGGGGCGACAACTATGGCTACACCTTC. Translating it yields CASSLVGGDNYGYTF.

This clonotype was counted between two and nine times. V and J are TRBV7-9 and TRBJ2-1; 12 bases fit TRBD2. There are 15 residues in the CDR3. Germline CDR1 and CDR2: SEHNR and FQNEAQ (reference sequence). With V trimmed by 5 bases and J by 6 bases, 5 bases remained unmatched. This CDR3 is CASSKTSGGRNEQFF. CDR3 in DNA: TGTGCCAGCAGCAAGACTAGCGGGGGCCGCAATGAGCAGTTCTTC.

This clonotype appeared a few times. This chain links TRBV6-1 with TRBJ2-3, with 8 nucleotides matching TRBD1. Germline V gene sequence: CDR1 MNHNS, CDR2 SASEGT. This CDR3 region has 16 residues. With 4 bases clipped from V and 2 bases from J, the junction kept 8 bases outside the gene matches. The CDR3 DNA is TGTGCCAGCAGTGTTGGACAGGGTTTCAACACAGATACGCAGTATTTT. Amino acids: CASSVGQGFNTDTQYF.

The chain has TRBV12-3 or TRBV12-4 and TRBJ2-1, with 9 bases fitting TRBD2. The CDR3 is 15 amino acids. Trimming removed 6 bases from V and 8 bases from J; junction bases left unmatched: 11. CDR3 DNA sequence: TGTGCCAGCAGCCTAAGGCGGGAGGGCATATATGAGCAGTTCTTC. Translation gives CASSLRREGIYEQFF.

V is TRBV12-3 or TRBV12-4 and J is TRBJ1-1, with TRBD1 as a possible D gene (5 bases). The CDR3 is 14 amino acids. With 6 bases removed from V and 11 bases from J, the gap between germline ends came to 22 bases. The CDR3 sequence is CASSQGVEVSGAFF. The CDR3 coding sequence is TGTGCCAGCAGCCAGGGAGTTGAGGTCTCAGGGGCTTTCTTT.

This rearrangement joins TRBV7-9 to TRBJ2-5; unclear D gene. Germline loops: CDR1 SEHNR, CDR2 FQNEAQ (reference sequence). V lost 1 base and J 5 bases, leaving 5 bases between the germline ends. CDR3 length: 12 residues. CDR3 nucleotides: TGTGCCAGCAGCTTAGTTCCGGAGACCCAGTACTTC. It is translated as CASSLVPETQYF.

The chain uses TRBV5-1 and TRBJ2-3; perhaps TRBD2 as D (6 bases). The germline CDR1 and CDR2 sequences are SGHRS and YFSETQ. This CDR3 has 16 residues. Trimming left V 2 bases short and J 2 bases short, with 15 bases between. CDR3 DNA: TGCGCCAGCAGCTTCAGCGGGTTCAGCCCCACAGATACGCAGTATTTT. Translating gives CASSFSGFSPTDTQYF.

The rearrangement uses TRBV2 and TRBJ2-5, with TRBD1 as a possible D gene (5 bases). The V gene lost 4 bases and the J gene lost 6 bases, with 12 bases spanning the gap. Germline values: CDR1 SNHLY, CDR2 FYNNEI. This CDR3 has 13 residues. Here the CDR3 reads CASSVRVTKTQYF. The CDR3 DNA is TGTGCCAGCAGTGTCAGGGTAACCAAGACCCAGTACTTC.

The chain carries TRBV12-3 or TRBV12-4 and TRBJ1-4; no firm D call. This CDR3 region has 15 residues. The V and J ends lost 5 bases and 7 bases respectively, with 17 bases between them. CDR3 DNA: TGTGCCAGCAGTCCCCCTGCGGGGTTGGGTGAAAAACTGTTTTTT. This gives the protein CASSPPAGLGEKLFF.

This clonotype was seen once. The rearrangement links TRBV6-5 to TRBJ2-1; 7 nucleotides line up with TRBD1. Per germline, CDR1 MNHEY and CDR2 SVGAGI. V lost 6 bases and J lost 7; bases outside the gene matches: 9. CDR3 length: 14 residues. The CDR3: CASRIRTGGNEQFF. The CDR3 DNA follows: TGTGCCAGCAGGATCCGGACAGGAGGTAATGAGCAGTTCTTC.

The chain joins TRBV4-3 to TRBJ1-3; D is unclear. Germline values: CDR1 LGHNA, CDR2 YSLEER. The CDR3 is made up of 14 amino acids. V was trimmed by 0 bases and J by 2 bases, leaving 5 bases between them. CDR3 region: CASSQDLTGNTIYF. The CDR3 nucleotides read TGCGCCAGCAGCCAAGATCTAACTGGAAACACCATATATTTT.

This chain uses TRBV20-1 with TRBJ1-1; tentatively, D is TRBD1 (6 bases). Per germline, CDR1 DFQATT and CDR2 SNEGSKA (reference sequence). V was trimmed by 6 bases and J by 4 bases, leaving 18 bases between them. The CDR3 contains 14 residues. The CDR3 DNA follows: TGCAGTGCGGAAGGGGGGCGGGGAGCCACTGAAGCTTTCTTT. Amino acids: CSAEGGRGATEAFF.